Listed below are T cell receptor beta chains from one sample, sequenced in a study of T cell repertoires in cytomegalovirus infection. TCRdb re-called the reads with MiXCR, one entry per CDR3 protein. The sample yields some 800,000 distinct CDR3 sequences, about 33% seen once. These receptors' targets are unknown. This material consisted of cultured CD8+ T cells from PBMCs, taken from culture after CMV antigen stimulation. The receptor set was obtained from a human donor in good health (CMV status not recorded). Some clones in this sample may be carry-over from other donors' samples. The CDR3 runs from the conserved cysteine through the conserved F or W. D genes are given only for firm matches. Clone size appears in some rows only: once, few, many, or a class for an expanded clone.

abundance: -
v_gene: TRBV6-8
d_gene: TRBD2
CDR3aa: CATKNLAGGRHEQFF

abundance: -
v_gene: TRBV19
d_gene: -
CDR3aa: CASSRGNRPQHF

abundance: many
v_gene: TRBV7-3
d_gene: -
CDR3aa: CASSLRPGALNTEAFF

abundance: few
v_gene: TRBV6-5
d_gene: -
CDR3aa: CASSATGRTDTQYF

abundance: -
v_gene: TRBV7-6
d_gene: -
CDR3aa: CAGSSREFPLDTQYF

abundance: once
v_gene: TRBV6-2/TRBV6-3
d_gene: -
CDR3aa: CASSYLRGTDPRQPQHF

abundance: -
v_gene: TRBV25-1
d_gene: -
CDR3aa: CASSESGGPTEAFF

abundance: few
v_gene: TRBV5-4
d_gene: TRBD1
CDR3aa: CASRGDRPQETQYF

abundance: few
v_gene: TRBV12-5
d_gene: -
CDR3aa: CASGLPYTGELFF

abundance: -
v_gene: TRBV7-9
d_gene: TRBD1
CDR3aa: CASSFLGTGGTEAFF

abundance: -
v_gene: TRBV28
d_gene: -
CDR3aa: CASHRYVRGYTEAFF

abundance: many
v_gene: TRBV29-1
d_gene: -
CDR3aa: CSVEVSSYEQYF

abundance: -
v_gene: TRBV4-1
d_gene: -
CDR3aa: CASSVSPNTGELFF

abundance: -
v_gene: TRBV12-3/TRBV12-4
d_gene: -
CDR3aa: CASNPGGNQPQHF

abundance: many
v_gene: TRBV7-7
d_gene: TRBD1
CDR3aa: CASSSDRDQPQHF

abundance: few
v_gene: TRBV11-1
d_gene: TRBD1
CDR3aa: CASSLTGTSTEAFF